The source of this T cell receptor (beta chain) is a study of PD-1 blockade in classical Hodgkin lymphoma. Study outcomes and limitations: Reported findings placed baseline TCR diversity lower in newly diagnosed patients (compared with healthy donors).

The time point: newly diagnosed, previously untreated cHL patient sample. Magnetic depletion of unwanted cells isolated CD4+ T cells from thawed PBMCs. The assay was immunoSEQ multiplex PCR, and TCRdb's table has in-frame clones only and misses some. The sample records 30,000 to 40,000 clones, around 88% being singletons. The CDR3 consists of 15 residues. With 5 bases removed from V and 3 bases from J, the gap between germline ends came to 12 bases. Per germline, CDR1 SGDLS and CDR2 YYNGEE. There are a few counts of this clone. Its antigen is unidentified. This clonotype originated in a human donor with classical Hodgkin lymphoma. This chain joins TRBV9 and TRBJ1-6; no firm D call. The source material was CD4+ T cells from blood. This CDR3 is CASRLGLDYNSPLHF. In DNA form, the CDR3 reads TGTGCCAGCAGGCTCGGACTGGACTATAATTCACCCCTCCACTTT.